This T cell receptor (beta chain) appears in the sequencing data of a study of CD4 T cells in relation to SARS-CoV-2 and coronaviruses. Before the COVID-19 pandemic, during about 2010-2018, CD4+ T cells were taken from unexposed donors. The sample holds one count of this clone. Its antigen is still unknown. Only in-frame clones appear in the TCRdb table, and some are missing; sequencing was by immunoSEQ multiplex PCR. The sample contains more than 55,000 clones, more than 80% of which appear only once. Whole-study results and caveats: The cross-reactivity analysis covered only spike protein, not other viral proteins.

Germline V CDR1 and CDR2: SGHTA, FQGNSA. The CDR3 is 17 amino acids. V lost 1 base and J lost 4; bases outside the gene matches: 8. The rearrangement links TRBV7-2 to TRBJ2-3, with 10 bases identical to TRBD2. Sequencing used memory CD4+ T cells from PBMCs. The sequence was collected from a human donor in good health. For the CDR3, the DNA is TGTGCCAGCAGCTTAGTTACGCTAGCGGGAGTTGCAGATACGCAGTATTTT. It translates to CASSLVTLAGVADTQYF.